This TCR beta chain was identified in a study of technical replicates of blood from a handful of donors (dated by TCRdb to the late 2010s). The method behind the library was the immunoSEQ multiplex PCR assay. Drawn from immuneACCESS, this table holds only the in-frame rearrangements with V and J called that TCRdb kept. Clones are partly lost; checked studies trace under half to an unresolved V gene and leave the rest unexplained. Within this sample are more than 90,000 clones, with 90% to 96% of them counted one time only. 0.2% to 0.25% of the sample lies in the top ten. Regarding this clone: It lacks a known antigen. There are no base qualities to consult, and no much larger clone falls within one base.

Looking up the germline V gene yields CDR1 KGHSH and CDR2 LQKENI. From the cysteine up to the phenylalanine, the CDR3 has a length of 15 residues. The retained sequence is limited to the CDR3, 45 bases, with the frame set at the first base. V and J are truncated by 3 bases and 2 bases respectively, leaving an intervening sequence of 14 bases. The source of this sequence is a human donor in good health. The V and J genes are TRBV18 and TRBJ2-7, and perhaps TRBD1 as D gene, on 5 matching bases. The sample taken for sequencing was T cells isolated from PBMCs. The CDR3 sequence is CASSPMGREPYEQYF. The sequenced DNA is TGTGCCAGCTCACCTATGGGCAGGGAACCCTACGAGCAGTACTTC.